This passage covers 9 T cell receptor beta chains from one sample sequenced in a study of blood T cell repertoires in COVID-19. Here immunoSEQ multiplex PCR was the method, and the copy in TCRdb shows in-frame clones only, minus some. This sample yields 65,000 to 80,000 clones, of which more than 75% are seen a single time; 20% to 25% belongs to the top ten. Material: peripheral blood. The receptors originated from a human donor in a cohort sampled during active COVID-19.

This chain uses TRBV7-3 with TRBJ1-1; 11 bases align to TRBD1. J was trimmed by 5 bases and V by 4 bases; bases with no gene match: 3. CDR3 length equals 14 residues. CDR1 and CDR2 (germline): SGHTA, FQGTGA. This CDR3 is CASSSGQGATEAFF. CDR3 nucleotide sequence: TGTGCCAGCAGCTCCGGACAGGGGGCGACTGAAGCTTTCTTT.

This sequence joins TRBV30 and TRBJ2-3, with D tentatively TRBD2 (5 bases). Germline CDR1 GTSNPN, CDR2 SVGIG (reference sequence). The CDR3 consists of 14 residues. The V and J ends lost 2 bases and 0 bases respectively, with 9 bases between them. DNA for the CDR3: TGTGCCTGGAGTAACTCGGGGAGCACAGATACGCAGTATTTT. This translates into CAWSNSGSTDTQYF.

V usage is TRBV28 and J usage is TRBJ2-1, with 8 bases aligning to TRBD2. The V segment lost 5 bases and the J segment 5 bases; nucleotides outside the gene matches: 8. The CDR3 sequence is 15 residues long. Germline values: CDR1 MDHEN, CDR2 SYDVKM. CDR3 protein: CASSQIAGRDNEQFF. The CDR3 DNA reads TGTGCCAGCAGTCAGATAGCGGGAAGAGACAATGAGCAGTTCTTC. The whole variable domain, filled in from reference TRBV28 and TRBJ2-1, reads DVKVTQSSRYLVKRTGEKVFLECVQDMDHENMFWYRQDPGLGLRLIYFSYDVKMKEKGDIPEGYSVSREKKERFSLILESASTNQTSMYLCASSQIAGRDNEQFFGPGTRLTVL.

This clone was observed many times. The chain uses TRBV27 and TRBJ2-7; 8 positions match TRBD2. V lost 3 bases, J lost 3 bases, and 4 bases stayed unmatched. There are 14 residues in the CDR3. Looked up from germline, CDR1 is MNHEY and CDR2 is SMNVEV (reference sequence). The CDR3 DNA sequence: TGTGCCAGCAGTTTGCGGGGGGCAGACTACGAGCAGTACTTC. Protein product: CASSLRGADYEQYF.

The V and J genes are TRBV7-9 and TRBJ1-1; D unresolved. V gave up 5 bases and J gave up 0 bases, with 13 bases separating them. The CDR3 sequence is 15 residues long. The germline CDR1 and CDR2 sequences are SEHNR and FQNEAQ (reference sequence). The CDR3 spells CASSATGGMNTEAFF. The CDR3 DNA is TGTGCCAGCAGCGCGACCGGCGGGATGAACACTGAAGCTTTCTTT. Based on the CDR3 plus reference TRBV7-9 and TRBJ1-1, the full variable domain is DTGVSQNPRHKITKRGQNVTFRCDPISEHNRLYWYRQTLGQGPEFLTYFQNEAQLEKSRLLSDRFSAERPKGSFSTLEIQRTEQGDSAMYLCASSATGGMNTEAFFGQGTRLTVV.

The V and J genes are TRBV11-2 and TRBJ2-3; TRBD1 matches 9 bases. V was clipped by 2 bases and J by 0 bases; unmatched bases: 6. The germline V gene has CDR1 SGHAT and CDR2 FQNNGV. The CDR3 length is 17 residues. The CDR3 region is CASSLTGTGTSTDTQYF. In DNA, the CDR3 is TGTGCCAGCAGCTTAACCGGGACAGGGACCAGCACAGATACGCAGTATTTT.

The rearrangement uses TRBV10-3 and TRBJ2-7, with 13 positions matching TRBD2. Looked up from germline, CDR1 is ENHRY and CDR2 is SYGVKD. The V segment lost 6 bases and the J segment 0 bases; nucleotides outside the gene matches: 5. This CDR3 has 16 amino acids. CDR3 loop: CAIRGTSGTSSYEQYF. CDR3 bases: TGTGCCATCAGGGGGACTAGCGGGACAAGCTCCTACGAGCAGTACTTC.

V and J are TRBV5-4 and TRBJ2-3; 10 nucleotides match TRBD1. The CDR3 runs to 14 residues. The V gene end was trimmed by 4 bases and the J gene end by 6 bases; junction bases not matched to a gene: 5. Germline-derived CDR1 and CDR2 are SGHNT and YYREEE (reference sequence). The CDR3 DNA reads as TGTGCCAGCAGCCTCGACAGGGGGCGCGATACGCAGTATTTT. Its translation: CASSLDRGRDTQYF. Full variable domain (missing parts from reference TRBV5-4 and TRBJ2-3): ETGVTQSPTHLIKTRGQQVTLRCSSQSGHNTVSWYQQALGQGPQFIFQYYREEENGRGNFPPRFSGLQFPNYSSELNVNALELDDSALYLCASSLDRGRDTQYFGPGTRLTVL.

This rearrangement joins TRBV19 to TRBJ1-5; D possibly corresponds to TRBD1 (5 bases). V dropped 3 bases and J dropped 5 bases, with 11 bases sitting between them. The germline V gene has CDR1 LNHDA and CDR2 SQIVND (reference sequence). CDR3 length: 14 residues. For the CDR3, the DNA is TGTGCCAGTAGTATTTGGGTCAGGGATCAGCCCCAGCATTTT. It yields the protein CASSIWVRDQPQHF.